This T cell receptor (beta chain) came from a study of TIL therapy for anti-PD-1-resistant metastatic lung cancer. Study-level results: Many TIL product clones were absent from baseline tumor, suggesting clonal contraction.

This was the immunoSEQ v3 assay. Assay: immunoSEQ multiplex PCR; the TCRdb copy retains only in-frame clones and omits some. Among approximately 97,000 clones, about 71% were seen once, and the ten largest hold roughly 11%. V dropped 2 bases and J dropped 6 bases, with 14 bases sitting between them. Germline V gene lookup returns CDR1 LGHNA and CDR2 YNFKEQ. The CDR3 has 15 residues. This clone was found a few times. Its antigen is unidentified. As for time point: pre-treatment sample, taken before nivolumab and TIL therapy. The tumor samples were excised metastases, mostly pleural nodules or supraclavicular lymph nodes.

This sequence originates from a person aged 25-79 years with non-small cell lung cancer. The chain recombines TRBV4-2 with TRBJ1-5, with a tentative D call TRBD1 (5 bases). Sample: tumor tissue, taken at baseline. As DNA, the CDR3 is TGTGCCAGCAGCCAACTGGGGGAGGGGCGTCAGCCCCAGCATTTT. Residues: CASSQLGEGRQPQHF.